This TCR beta chain was sequenced for a study of T cell responses to AZD1222 COVID-19 vaccine. The study, taken as a whole, reports: The peak T cell response came first, and repertoires were sampled only after it. CD4 TCRs associated with vaccination spanned spike, dominating at 160-218 and 743-854.

Germline V gene data show CDR1 as MGHRA and CDR2 as YSYEKL. The CDR3 consists of 13 residues. V lost 1 base to trimming and J lost 7 bases, with 8 bases between them. The assay was immunoSEQ multiplex PCR, and TCRdb's table has in-frame clones only and misses some. The profile shows under 25,000 clones, more than 70% of them singletons. As concerns this clone: The antigen remains unidentified.

This chain links TRBV4-1 with TRBJ2-1; D is perhaps TRBD2 (5 bases). The sample here was peripheral blood, taken 28 days after the second AZD1222 dose. The origin of this receptor is an adult who received the AZD1222 COVID-19 vaccine. The CDR3 coding sequence is TGCGCCAGCAGCCAAGCAAGAGGGAATGAGCAGTTCTTC. Protein: CASSQARGNEQFF.